Listed here are 23 T cell receptor beta chains from one sample, sequenced in a study of blood T cells in healthy people across ages. A second PCR, run for roughly 6 to 11 cycles, used a sample-barcoded 5' primer plus a J-beta primer mix. TCRdb called the 5' RACE reads again in MiXCR, with one record for every CDR3 protein. The sample consists of hundreds of thousands of distinct CDR3 sequences, less than 70% of them appearing once. Material for sequencing was blood. Source of these receptors: an elderly man in good health.

This clonotype was seen once. This chain links TRBV28 with TRBJ2-1; 9 positions agree with TRBD2. The germline gives CDR1 MDHEN, CDR2 SYDVKM. The J segment lost 13 bases and the V segment lost 6 bases, leaving 13 bases of the junction unmatched. This CDR3 comprises 14 residues. This CDR3 reads CASSWAGGEETQFF. The CDR3, as DNA: TGTGCCAGCAGCTGGGCGGGAGGGGAGGAGACCCAGTTCTTC.

The rearrangement links TRBV20-1 to TRBJ2-3, with TRBD2 as a possible D gene (6 bases). Trimming stripped 6 bases from V and 1 base from J, with 14 bases between. The CDR3 runs 14 residues. Germline values: CDR1 DFQATT, CDR2 SNEGSKA (reference sequence). CDR3 sequence: CSADSGDGTDTQYF. As DNA, the CDR3 is TGCAGTGCCGACTCGGGGGACGGCACAGATACGCAGTATTTT.

The CDR3 coding sequence is TGTGCCAGCAGCCCGGGCAGCGGACCCCGATGGGAGCAGTACTTC. Its protein product is CASSPGSGPRWEQYF. This chain links TRBV3-1 with TRBJ2-7, with D possibly being TRBD2 (5 bases). The CDR3 totals 15 residues. The ends were cut back, 4 bases at V and 7 bases at J, with 20 bases in the middle. Germline V CDR1 and CDR2: LGHDT, YNNKEL (reference sequence).

The chain employs TRBV7-9 and TRBJ1-4; no firm D call. The CDR3 has 15 residues. The germline V and J ends were trimmed by 2 bases and 7 bases, with 14 bases remaining between them. Germline V gene data show CDR1 as SEHNR and CDR2 as FQNEAQ (reference sequence). CDR3 residues: CASSLFLLGGEKLFF. CDR3 in DNA: TGTGCCAGCAGCTTATTTCTACTTGGTGGTGAAAAACTGTTTTTT.

To note about this clonotype: Relative to the germline gene, one junction end is altered; a read error may explain this. The chain employs TRBV6-2 or TRBV6-3 and TRBJ2-4; D might be TRBD1 (6 bases). Matching the DNA end better, TRBJ2-5 makes the J call doubtful. The V gene's germline CDR1 is MNHEY and CDR2 SVGEGT. The CDR3 runs 13 residues. CDR3 sequence (DNA): TGTGCCAGCAGTTCACCGGGACAAGGGACCCAGTACTTC. Amino acids: CASSSPGQGTQYF.

This clonotype was detected a few times. The chain recombines TRBV5-1 with TRBJ2-1; 11 bases fit TRBD2. Trimming removed 1 base from V and 4 bases from J; junction bases left unmatched: 4. The CDR3 totals 16 residues. CDR1 SGHRS and CDR2 YFSETQ come from the germline V gene. This CDR3 reads CASSLRRLAGYNEQFF. The DNA of the CDR3 is TGCGCCAGCAGCTTGAGGAGACTAGCGGGATACAATGAGCAGTTCTTC.

For this clonotype: A much larger clone differs by one base, so this may be a read error. This chain uses TRBV5-1 with TRBJ1-2, with D perhaps matching TRBD1 (6 bases). There are 15 residues in the CDR3. CDR1 and CDR2 (germline): SGHRS, YFSETQ. The DNA for the CDR3 is TGCACCAGCAGCCGGGGGGGCATCGAGGACTATGGCTACACCTTC. This sequence encodes CTSSRGGIEDYGYTF.

The chain has TRBV3-1 and TRBJ2-3, with a tentative D call TRBD2 (6 bases). V was pared by 2 bases and J by 4 bases, with 10 bases between. Germline V gene data show CDR1 as LGHDT and CDR2 as YNNKEL (reference sequence). The CDR3 runs to 14 residues. As DNA, the CDR3 is TGTGCCAGCAGCCAACTAGCGATCGCAGATACGCAGTATTTT. Its translation is CASSQLAIADTQYF.

V gene TRBV5-1 combines with J gene TRBJ1-1; TRBD1 might be the D (5 bases). V lost 1 base to trimming and J lost 3 bases, with 10 bases between them. This CDR3 has 14 amino acids. Per the germline V gene, CDR1 is SGHRS and CDR2 is YFSETQ. CDR3 sequence: CASSLWGRDTEAFF. The CDR3 DNA reads TGCGCCAGCAGCTTGTGGGGGAGGGACACTGAAGCTTTCTTT.

The rearrangement links TRBV18 to TRBJ2-1; TRBD2 matches 10 bases. The CDR3 sequence is 19 residues long. V lost 3 bases, J lost 2 bases, and 13 bases stayed unmatched. The germline V gene has CDR1 KGHSH and CDR2 LQKENI. CDR3 coding DNA: TGTGCCAGCTCACCCGACCTAGCGGGAGTCTCCCCCACCTACAATGAGCAGTTCTTC. It yields the protein CASSPDLAGVSPTYNEQFF.

The V and J genes are TRBV7-2 and TRBJ1-1; D may be TRBD1 (5 bases). Trimming pared 4 bases from V and 0 bases from J, leaving 12 bases between. The germline V gene encodes CDR1 SGHTA and CDR2 FQGNSA. The CDR3 loop spans 15 amino acids. The CDR3 bases are TGTGCCAGCAGCTCCGCCGGGACCGTGAACACTGAAGCTTTCTTT. Translation: CASSSAGTVNTEAFF. The full variable domain, completed using reference TRBV7-2 and TRBJ1-1, is GAGVSQSPSNKVTEKGKDVELRCDPISGHTALYWYRQSLGQGLEFLIYFQGNSAPDKSGLPSDRFSAERTGGSVSTLTIQRTQQEDSAVYLCASSSAGTVNTEAFFGQGTRLTVV.

V gene TRBV10-3 combines with J gene TRBJ2-7; 12 nucleotides line up with TRBD2. V dropped 4 bases and J dropped 1; count of bases not matched to a gene: 5. The CDR3 covers 16 residues. Per germline, CDR1 ENHRY and CDR2 SYGVKD. The CDR3 region has the DNA TGTGCCATCAGTGGGTCTAGCGGGAGGGGTTCCTACGAGCAGTACTTC. Translating it yields CAISGSSGRGSYEQYF.

This rearrangement joins TRBV5-1 to TRBJ2-4, with D possibly being TRBD1 (6 bases). Near its end, the DNA agrees better with TRBJ2-7, so the J call may be wrong. The germline V gene has CDR1 SGHRS and CDR2 YFSETQ. The CDR3 length is 16 residues. The CDR3 region has the DNA TGCGCCAGCAGCTTGGAAGAGGGCGGCAGGGGTTACGAGCAGTACTTC. It codes for CASSLEEGGRGYEQYF.

In nucleotides, the CDR3 is TGTGCCAGCAGTGAGGACGGGGACAGGGTAATTGAGCAGTTCTTC. Translated: CASSEDGDRVIEQFF. The chain uses TRBV25-1 and TRBJ2-1; 9 positions match TRBD1. The J segment lost 9 bases and the V segment lost 3 bases, leaving 9 bases of the junction unmatched. The CDR3 extends over 15 amino acids. The germline V gene has CDR1 MGHDK and CDR2 SYGVNS. The full variable domain, in which reference TRBV25-1 and TRBJ2-1 provide the parts outside the CDR3, is EADIYQTPRYLVIGTGKKITLECSQTMGHDKMYWYQQDPGMELHLIHYSYGVNSTEKGDLSSESTVSRIRTEHFPLTLESARPSHTSQYLCASSEDGDRVIEQFFGPGTRLTVL.

This sequence joins TRBV6-1 and TRBJ1-1, with 7 bases matching TRBD1. Germline-derived CDR1 and CDR2 are MNHNS and SASEGT. V was clipped by 2 bases and J by 5 bases; unmatched bases: 5. There are 14 residues in the CDR3. CDR3 loop: CASSESPGGTEAFF. The CDR3 DNA reads as TGTGCCAGCAGTGAAAGCCCAGGGGGGACTGAAGCTTTCTTT.

In nucleotides, the CDR3 is TGTGCCAGCAGTTTATCCGGCCTAGCCAAAAACATTCAGTACTTC. It specifies CASSLSGLAKNIQYF. This chain joins TRBV27 and TRBJ2-4; D is undetermined. Germline lookup yields CDR1 MNHEY and CDR2 SMNVEV (reference sequence). V was cut by 0 bases and J by 0 bases, with 6 bases left in between. The CDR3 length is 15 residues.

Of note for this clonotype: A read error may account for a junction end that differs from germline. The chain has TRBV6-1 and TRBJ2-1; the D gene could be TRBD1 or TRBD2 (5 bases each). CDR1 and CDR2 from the germline V gene are MNHNS and SASEGT. CDR3 length: 16 residues. The CDR3 region has the DNA TGTGCCAGCAGGGGACCCAGTCCAGCGTTATACAAGGAGCAGTTCTTC. Amino acid sequence: CASRGPSPALYKEQFF.

This clonotype was observed a single time. The V call is TRBV3-1, the J call TRBJ2-2, with D perhaps matching TRBD2 (7 bases). CDR1 is LGHDT, CDR2 YNNKEL, per germline (reference sequence). Trimming stripped 1 base from V and 5 bases from J, with 11 bases between. The CDR3 has 15 amino acids. CDR3 nucleotides: TGTGCCAGCAGCCAAGTGGGGGGGCGAACCGGGGAGCTGTTTTTT. Residues: CASSQVGGRTGELFF.

J is TRBJ2-7 and V is TRBV10-3; possibly TRBD2 for D (7 bases). V dropped 5 bases and J dropped 6 bases, with 14 bases sitting between them. The germline V gene encodes CDR1 ENHRY and CDR2 SYGVKD. The CDR3 runs 13 residues. CDR3 nucleotide sequence: TGTGCCATCAGTCGGGGGGCGTATGGCGAGCAGTACTTC. This translates into CAISRGAYGEQYF.

The table lists this clonotype with a count of one. V usage is TRBV2 and J usage is TRBJ2-1; TRBD2 aligns across 12 bases. The CDR3 length is 16 residues. Trimming cost V 5 bases and J 3 bases; bases outside gene matches: 5. Germline V CDR1 and CDR2: SNHLY, FYNNEI. CDR3: CASSTRTSGVYNEQFF. The CDR3 DNA reads as TGTGCCAGCAGTACCCGGACTAGCGGGGTCTACAATGAGCAGTTCTTC.

V usage is TRBV24-1 and J usage is TRBJ1-2; perhaps TRBD1 as D (6 bases). The CDR3 length is 15 residues. Germline CDR1 is KGHDR and CDR2 is SFDVKD. The V end was cut by 5 bases, the J end by 2 bases, with 14 bases between. In DNA, the CDR3 is TGTGCCACCAGTGCCCTAACAGGGAGCAACTATGGCTACACCTTC. Its translation: CATSALTGSNYGYTF.

The V and J genes are TRBV30 and TRBJ2-7, with D possibly called TRBD1 or TRBD2 (5 bases each). Germline lookup yields CDR1 GTSNPN and CDR2 SVGIG (reference sequence). Trimming pared 0 bases from V and 7 bases from J, leaving 16 bases between. CDR3 length equals 14 residues. In DNA form, the CDR3 reads TGTGCCTGGAGTGTAGTGGGGACCCAAGGAGAGCAGTACTTC. Its translation: CAWSVVGTQGEQYF.

The J gene is TRBJ1-2, the V gene TRBV21-1. TRBV21-1 is a pseudogene segment. CDR3 length: 15 residues. CDR3 sequence reads: CASSTCAVFWYGYTF. The CDR3 nucleotides are TGTGCCAGCAGCACCTGCGCTGTATTCTGGTATGGCTACACCTTC.